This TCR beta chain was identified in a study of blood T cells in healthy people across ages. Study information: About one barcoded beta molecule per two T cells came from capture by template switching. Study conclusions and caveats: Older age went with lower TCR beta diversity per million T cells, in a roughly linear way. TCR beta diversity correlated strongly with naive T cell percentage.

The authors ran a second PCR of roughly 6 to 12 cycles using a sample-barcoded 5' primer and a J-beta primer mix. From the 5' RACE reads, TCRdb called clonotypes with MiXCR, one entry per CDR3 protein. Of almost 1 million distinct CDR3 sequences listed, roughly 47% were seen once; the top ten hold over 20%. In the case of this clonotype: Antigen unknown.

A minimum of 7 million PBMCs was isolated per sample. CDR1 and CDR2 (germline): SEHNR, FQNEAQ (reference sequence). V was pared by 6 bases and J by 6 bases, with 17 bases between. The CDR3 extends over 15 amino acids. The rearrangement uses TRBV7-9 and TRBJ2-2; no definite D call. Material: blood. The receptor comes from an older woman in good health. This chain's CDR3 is CASSPVAPAPGELFF. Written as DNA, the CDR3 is TGTGCCAGCAGTCCCGTGGCCCCCGCTCCCGGGGAGCTGTTTTTT.